These 7 T cell receptor beta chains were all obtained from the same sample, sequenced in a study of PD-1 blockade in classical Hodgkin lymphoma (dated by TCRdb to about 2020). Library preparation used the immunoSEQ multiplex PCR assay. TCRdb carries this immuneACCESS record with in-frame sequences only. Its versions omit some clonotypes, under half of them owing to an unresolved V gene in the studies checked, with the rest unexplained. The table for this sample lists 35,000 to 50,000 clones; 55% to 80% of them were counted only once. The leading ten clones occupy approximately 3% of the sample. The intended sense of this specimen's time point label: cycle 4 day 1 (C4D1), after about 6 weeks of nivolumab. Every trial patient had relapsed after autologous stem cell transplantation, and cohorts A, B and C differed in prior brentuximab vedotin exposure. This sample comprised peripheral blood mononuclear cells (PBMCs), obtained before the fourth cycle of nivolumab. The receptors shown here come from a human donor with classical Hodgkin lymphoma.

The V call is TRBV6-5, the J call TRBJ1-5; D gene uncertain. The CDR3 has 13 amino acids. The germline gives CDR1 MNHEY, CDR2 SVGAGI. V was cut by 0 bases and J by 7 bases, with 7 bases left in between. CDR3 protein: CASSYSERQPQHF. For the CDR3, the DNA is TGTGCCAGCAGTTACTCGGAAAGGCAGCCCCAGCATTTT.

This clone was counted a few times. The chain couples TRBV6-5 to TRBJ1-5, with TRBD1 matching 8 bases. V dropped 7 bases and J dropped 4; count of bases not matched to a gene: 6. The CDR3 contains 14 residues. CDR1 is MNHEY and CDR2 is SVGAGI in the germline V gene. CDR3 bases: TGTGCCAGCAACCGCCAGGGGGCGAATCAGCCCCAGCATTTT. It specifies CASNRQGANQPQHF.

This chain connects TRBV6-5 to TRBJ2-2; D not certain. CDR1 is MNHEY and CDR2 is SVGAGI in the germline V gene. The CDR3 totals 13 residues. V was cut by 6 bases and J by 3 bases, with 8 bases left in between. The CDR3: CASSYEYTGELFF. In nucleotides, the CDR3 is TGTGCCAGCAGCTACGAGTACACCGGGGAGCTGTTTTTT.

The V gene is TRBV30, the J gene TRBJ1-5; 9 nucleotides align to TRBD1. V lost 2 bases, J lost 5 bases, and 4 bases stayed unmatched. Germline V lookup: CDR1 GTSNPN, CDR2 SVGIG (reference sequence). The CDR3 is made up of 14 amino acids. The DNA for the CDR3 is TGTGCCTGGAGTAACACAGGGGGCCATCAGCCCCAGCATTTT. Translating gives CAWSNTGGHQPQHF.

The chain combines TRBV29-1 with TRBJ1-4; TRBD1 matches at 7 bases. Unmatched junction bases numbered 4, after V lost 7 bases and J lost 5 bases. This CDR3 is built from 12 residues. Per the germline V gene, CDR1 is SQVTM and CDR2 is ANQGSEA. DNA of the CDR3: TGCAGCGGTTCAGGGGGAAATGAAAAACTGTTTTTT. Its protein product is CSGSGGNEKLFF.

V usage is TRBV29-1 and J usage is TRBJ1-2; 9 bases fit TRBD1. The germline CDR1 and CDR2 sequences are SQVTM and ANQGSEA. The CDR3 has 15 amino acids. The V and J ends lost 3 bases and 2 bases, in that order; junction bases with no gene match: 7. This CDR3 reads CSVDATDRGNYGYTF. The CDR3 DNA reads as TGCAGCGTTGATGCCACGGACAGGGGAAACTATGGCTACACCTTC.

This rearrangement joins TRBV7-2 to TRBJ2-7; possible D gene TRBD2, 6 bases. The germline V gene encodes CDR1 SGHTA and CDR2 FQGNSA. The CDR3 consists of 15 residues. V was clipped by 2 bases and J by 7 bases, with 18 bases between them. CDR3 in DNA: TGTGCCAGCAGCTTAAAAGCGGGCACGCTCTTGGAGCAGTACTTC. Its translation is CASSLKAGTLLEQYF.